This T cell receptor (beta chain) came from a study of OX40 agonist ivuxolimab in advanced cancers. Study details: The study enrolled dose-escalation patients with hepatocellular carcinoma, melanoma, renal cell or head and neck cancer. A partial response was reached by three patients: one with hepatocellular carcinoma and two with cutaneous melanoma.

CDR1 SGHTA and CDR2 FQGNSA come from the germline V gene. Trimming cost V 7 bases and J 4 bases; bases outside gene matches: 12. The CDR3 contains 15 residues. TCRdb's copy holds only in-frame clones and misses some; the assay was immunoSEQ multiplex PCR. The sample shows roughly 70,000 clones, approximately 86% of them seen only once. This chain connects TRBV7-2 to TRBJ1-2; 7 bases are shared with TRBD1. The receptor was isolated from an adult with an advanced solid tumor such as melanoma, head and neck, liver or kidney cancer. The source was CD4+ or CD8+ T cells sorted from blood, collected in a trial of the OX40 agonist ivuxolimab. The CDR3 DNA sequence: TGTGCCAGCACCCCTCAGGGGGGCGCGGGCTATGGCTACACCTTC. As protein: CASTPQGGAGYGYTF.